The entry below gives a single TCR beta chain sequence along with its context. Trimming removed 7 bases at V and 8 bases at J, with 14 bases between. CDR1 is SQVTM and CDR2 is ANQGSEA in the germline V gene. The CDR3 spans 11 residues. This entry comes from a study of blood T cell repertoires in COVID-19. Study in general: Sample material is recorded as cDNA or gDNA derived from T cells, B-cell-depleted T cells, or PBMCs.

The method was immunoSEQ multiplex PCR; TCRdb's version includes in-frame clones alone and lacks a portion of them. This repertoire shows more than 150,000 clones, roughly 88% found once; its top ten account for 9.8%. Sequences were obtained from peripheral blood. The chain uses TRBV29-1 and TRBJ1-2; no clear D. The TCR sequence derives from a woman of 80 years or more with acute or convalescent COVID-19. The CDR3 nucleotides are TGCAGCGGAGGAACAGCGGGCGGCTACACCTTC. Protein sequence: CSGGTAGGYTF.